A single T cell receptor (beta chain) is shown here with its context. CDR3 length: 14 residues. Germline V gives CDR1 SNHLY, CDR2 FYNNEI. V was shortened by 6 bases and J by 1 base, with 12 bases between the two germline ends. These data are taken from a study of blood T cell repertoires in COVID-19. Study in general: There were acute and convalescent COVID-19 samples, and they came from the United States, Italy and Spain. PBMCs, B-cell-depleted T cells, or T cells were the source of the cDNA or gDNA that made up the material.

Source study methods: Scientists estimated how many nucleated cells there were by amplifying reference gene primers. Method: immunoSEQ multiplex PCR; TCRdb's copy keeps in-frame clones and lacks some. The V and J calls and clone size were taken over from that table, and D and trimming were inferred from the DNA. The sample has 99,000 or so clones; 84% are singletons. Sequenced material: peripheral blood. The sequence was collected from a man in his 70s with active or convalescent COVID-19. This chain joins TRBV2 and TRBJ1-2, with D unresolved. The CDR3 DNA is TGTGCCAGCAGACTGCAGACATTTAACTATGGCTACACCTTC. This codes for CASRLQTFNYGYTF.